The source of this TCR beta chain is a study of T cell changes during pregnancy in multiple sclerosis. The method was immunoSEQ multiplex PCR; TCRdb's version includes in-frame clones alone and lacks a portion of them. The table records about 48,000 clones, around 92% of them present only once. Between the trimmed V and J ends, which lost 4 bases and 7 bases, there was a span of 19 bases. Germline V lookup: CDR1 MNHNY, CDR2 SVGAGI (reference sequence). The CDR3 totals 15 residues. This specimen was CD4+ T cells from peripheral blood mononuclear cells, taken in the second trimester of pregnancy. The genes are TRBV6-6 and TRBJ2-5; D might be TRBD2 (6 bases). This TCR was recovered from a female donor in good health, enrolled as a control in a pregnancy study. CDR3 in DNA: TGTGCCAGCAGTTCTAAGGGACTCAGCTGGGTGACCCAGTACTTC. This gives the protein CASSSKGLSWVTQYF.